Below, 26 T cell receptor beta chains from the same sample are listed, as sequenced in a study of cytomegalovirus exposure and HLA in healthy donors. Some clones are missing from TCRdb's copy, which holds only in-frame ones; the method was immunoSEQ multiplex PCR. This sample yields 180,000 or so clones, of which around nine tenths are seen a single time; approximately 2.5% belongs to the top ten. Sequences were obtained from PBMCs. These receptors all stem from a man younger than 35 in good health and CMV-seropositive.

CDR3 protein: CASSPRDRGPMTYEQYF. The CDR3 nucleotides read TGTGCCAGCTCACCGCGCGACAGGGGGCCAATGACCTACGAGCAGTACTTC. The gene calls are TRBV18 and TRBJ2-7; the match to TRBD1 covers 10 bases. This CDR3 comprises 17 residues. Per the germline V gene, CDR1 is KGHSH and CDR2 is LQKENI. Trimming cost V 3 bases and J 2 bases; bases outside gene matches: 10. Combining the CDR3 with reference TRBV18 and TRBJ2-7 gives the whole variable domain NAGVMQNPRHLVRRRGQEARLRCSPMKGHSHVYWYRQLPEEGLKFMVYLQKENIIDESGMPKERFSAEFPKEGPSILRIQQVVRGDSAAYFCASSPRDRGPMTYEQYFGPGTRLTVT.

Remarks on this clone: The sample holds other DNA sequences that translate to the same CDR3. This chain connects TRBV5-1 to TRBJ1-6; D remains ambiguous. This CDR3 has 15 amino acids. Between the trimmed V and J ends, which lost 0 bases and 7 bases, there was a span of 11 bases. Germline V gene lookup returns CDR1 SGHRS and CDR2 YFSETQ. In DNA form, the CDR3 reads TGCGCCAGCAGCTTGGGTCAAGGCGGCAATTCACCCCTCCACTTT. Translating it yields CASSLGQGGNSPLHF. The full variable domain, with the rest looked up from reference TRBV5-1 and TRBJ1-6, is KAGVTQTPRYLIKTRGQQVTLSCSPISGHRSVSWYQQTPGQGLQFLFEYFSETQRNKGNFPGRFSGRQFSNSRSEMNVSTLELGDSALYLCASSLGQGGNSPLHFGNGTRLTVT.

The chain uses TRBV4-1 and TRBJ2-7; a weak D match, TRBD1 (6 bases). Germline V gene lookup returns CDR1 MGHRA and CDR2 YSYEKL. Trimming stripped 0 bases from V and 2 bases from J, with 14 bases between. The CDR3 has 16 residues. Here the CDR3 reads CASSQDAEQGTYEQYF. The CDR3 nucleotides are TGCGCCAGCAGCCAAGATGCTGAACAGGGAACCTACGAGCAGTACTTC.

This chain joins TRBV7-3 and TRBJ2-2; 7 bases match TRBD2. With V trimmed by 5 bases and J by 3 bases, 6 bases remained unmatched. Germline loops: CDR1 SGHTA, CDR2 FQGTGA. This CDR3 contains 15 residues. CDR3 DNA: TGTGCCAGCAGCCTCGGGGGGTCCCACACCGGGGAGCTGTTTTTT. Amino acids: CASSLGGSHTGELFF.

This clone was counted only a few times. This chain joins TRBV20-1 and TRBJ2-7; D possibly corresponds to TRBD1 (5 bases). This CDR3 is built from 11 residues. Germline loops: CDR1 DFQATT, CDR2 SNEGSKA (reference sequence). V lost 4 bases and J lost 7, with 11 bases in between. CDR3 in amino acids: CSATQGREQYF. Written as DNA, the CDR3 is TGCAGTGCTACTCAGGGAAGGGAGCAGTACTTC.

In this sample, this clone turned up many times. This sequence joins TRBV30 and TRBJ1-2; no definite D call. Germline V gives CDR1 GTSNPN, CDR2 SVGIG (reference sequence). The ends were cut back, 8 bases at V and 2 bases at J, with 18 bases in the middle. This CDR3 is built from 14 residues. CDR3 amino acids: CARGSGTENYGYTF. The CDR3 DNA reads as TGTGCCCGAGGGTCGGGCACAGAAAACTATGGCTACACCTTC.

This clone was seen more than once but under ten times. The chain employs TRBV10-1 and TRBJ1-3; maybe TRBD1 (5 bases). The CDR3 has 15 amino acids. The germline gives CDR1 WNHNN, CDR2 SYGVQD (reference sequence). With 6 bases removed from V and 7 bases from J, the gap between germline ends came to 19 bases. The CDR3 protein is CASSKDSTSRNTIYF. CDR3 nucleotide sequence: TGCGCCAGCAGCAAAGACAGCACGAGTAGGAACACCATATATTTT.

This clone was counted between two and nine times. V usage is TRBV12-5 and J usage is TRBJ1-6; the match to TRBD1 covers 10 bases. Germline V gene lookup returns CDR1 LGHNT and CDR2 FRNRAP. This CDR3 comprises 17 residues. V shed 0 bases and J 6 bases; nucleotides not matched to a gene: 5. This CDR3 is CASGLVARDRGNSPLHF. The CDR3 DNA is TGTGCTAGTGGTTTGGTAGCCCGGGACAGGGGTAATTCACCCCTCCACTTT.

This clone was observed a handful of times. The V gene is TRBV10-3, the J gene TRBJ2-7, with 10 bases lining up with TRBD1. Per the germline V gene, CDR1 is ENHRY and CDR2 is SYGVKD. This CDR3 is 12 amino acids long. With 10 bases clipped from V and 3 bases from J, the junction kept 3 bases outside the gene matches. CDR3 region: CATWDRGYEQYF. The CDR3 bases are TGTGCCACCTGGGACAGGGGCTACGAGCAGTACTTC.

The chain is built from TRBV15 and TRBJ1-5; tentatively, D is TRBD1 (6 bases). Trimming left V 0 bases short and J 0 bases short, with 12 bases between. Germline V CDR1 and CDR2: LNHNV, YYDKDF (reference sequence). The CDR3 loop spans 17 amino acids. The CDR3 DNA follows: TGTGCCACCAGCAGAGATACAGGGTTTGATAGCAATCAGCCCCAGCATTTT. Translation: CATSRDTGFDSNQPQHF.

CDR3 region: CASSEGQLSWETQYF. The CDR3, as DNA: TGTGCCAGCTCAGAGGGACAGCTGTCGTGGGAGACCCAGTACTTC. This sequence joins TRBV18 and TRBJ2-5; 7 nucleotides line up with TRBD1. With V trimmed by 5 bases and J by 5 bases, 11 bases remained unmatched. The CDR3 extends over 15 amino acids. CDR1 is KGHSH and CDR2 is LQKENI in the germline V gene.

J is TRBJ1-2 and V is TRBV7-2, with D perhaps TRBD1 (6 bases). V lost 5 bases and J lost 2, with 12 bases in between. Germline V CDR1 and CDR2: SGHTA, FQGNSA. This CDR3 has 14 residues. The CDR3 nucleotides are TGTGCCAGCAGCACCCAAGGGGGAAACTATGGCTACACCTTC. Residues: CASSTQGGNYGYTF.

V is TRBV7-6 and J is TRBJ2-5, with a weak D call TRBD1 (6 bases). Germline CDR1 and CDR2: SGHVS and FNYEAQ. CDR3 length equals 12 residues. V dropped 5 bases and J dropped 4 bases, with 8 bases sitting between them. The CDR3 loop reads CASSVGAETQYF. The DNA for the CDR3 is TGTGCCAGCAGCGTGGGGGCAGAGACCCAGTACTTC.

This rearrangement joins TRBV18 to TRBJ2-5; TRBD2 might be the D (5 bases). This CDR3 is built from 13 residues. Germline V lookup: CDR1 KGHSH, CDR2 LQKENI. V was pared by 10 bases and J by 1 base, with 13 bases between. This CDR3 is CATAQAVQETQYF. DNA for the CDR3: TGTGCCACTGCTCAAGCGGTCCAAGAGACCCAGTACTTC.

This clone has just one count. This rearrangement joins TRBV7-9 to TRBJ1-1; D ambiguous. Per the germline V gene, CDR1 is SEHNR and CDR2 is FQNEAQ (reference sequence). The CDR3 extends over 12 amino acids. Trimming removed 5 bases at V and 5 bases at J, with 9 bases between. The CDR3 is CASSQFRTEAFF. The CDR3 DNA reads TGTGCCAGCAGCCAGTTCAGGACTGAAGCTTTCTTT.

The chain employs TRBV7-9 and TRBJ1-6; 7 nucleotides align to TRBD1. The CDR3 has 18 amino acids. The germline CDR1 and CDR2 sequences are SEHNR and FQNEAQ (reference sequence). J lost 0 bases, V lost 3 bases, and 8 bases had no gene match. The CDR3 sequence: CASSLAPRTGSYNSPLHF. The CDR3 DNA reads as TGTGCCAGCAGCTTGGCCCCTCGGACAGGCTCCTATAATTCACCCCTCCACTTT.

J is TRBJ2-7 and V is TRBV28, with TRBD1 matching over 9 bases. V lost 3 bases and J lost 3; bases outside the gene matches: 6. There are 15 residues in the CDR3. The germline V gene encodes CDR1 MDHEN and CDR2 SYDVKM. CDR3 sequence reads: CASSFHGTGYYEQYF. DNA of the CDR3: TGTGCCAGCAGTTTTCACGGGACAGGGTACTACGAGCAGTACTTC.

The chain couples TRBV7-9 to TRBJ1-3; TRBD1 agrees at 7 bases. V lost 9 bases to trimming and J lost 0 bases; unmatched junction nucleotides: 14. This CDR3 region has 17 residues. Germline V gene data show CDR1 as SEHNR and CDR2 as FQNEAQ (reference sequence). The CDR3 is CASLPGRAGGSGNTIYF. CDR3 DNA: TGTGCCAGTCTACCTGGGCGGGCAGGGGGCTCTGGAAACACCATATATTTT.

The table lists this clone with a count of one. The V call is TRBV6-6, the J call TRBJ1-2; D is ambiguous. CDR1 and CDR2 (germline): MNHNY, SVGAGI (reference sequence). CDR3 length equals 12 residues. The CDR3 DNA reads as TGTGAGACGGGTTCCCCAATTTATGGCTACACCTTC. The encoded protein is CETGSPIYGYTF.

The rearrangement joins TRBV4-3 to TRBJ2-1, with 11 bases lining up with TRBD2. Per the germline V gene, CDR1 is LGHNA and CDR2 is YSLEER. Trimming removed 2 bases from V and 6 bases from J; junction bases left unmatched: 6. CDR3 size: 16 residues. The CDR3 is CASSQLSGGAINEQFF. In DNA, the CDR3 is TGCGCCAGCAGCCAACTTAGCGGGGGGGCGATCAATGAGCAGTTCTTC.

The chain is built from TRBV28 and TRBJ1-1; TRBD1 agrees at 9 bases. After removal of 6 bases from V and 11 bases from J, the junction contained 10 bases not matched to a gene. The CDR3 is 13 amino acids. Germline CDR1 and CDR2: MDHEN and SYDVKM. CDR3 region: CASRPRTGDEAFF. CDR3 bases: TGTGCCAGCAGACCTCGGACAGGGGATGAGGCTTTCTTT.

This chain joins TRBV27 and TRBJ1-5; D is unresolved. The CDR3 has 15 amino acids. The V end lost 2 bases, the J end lost 7 bases, and 15 bases lay between the germline ends. Germline-derived CDR1 and CDR2 are MNHEY and SMNVEV (reference sequence). Here the CDR3 reads CASSLGHPVGQPQHF. The CDR3 DNA reads as TGTGCCAGCAGTTTAGGGCACCCGGTCGGACAGCCCCAGCATTTT.

This sequence joins TRBV19 and TRBJ1-2; a weak D match, TRBD1 (5 bases). V was clipped by 7 bases and J by 4 bases, with 19 bases between them. Looked up from germline, CDR1 is LNHDA and CDR2 is SQIVND (reference sequence). The CDR3 contains 15 residues. CDR3 amino acids: CASKPITDSVYGYTF. The DNA of the CDR3 is TGTGCCAGTAAACCTATAACCGACAGCGTCTATGGCTACACCTTC.

The chain has TRBV15 and TRBJ1-3; TRBD1 is a possible D gene (6 bases). V shed 1 base and J shed 2 bases, with 9 bases lying between them. CDR1 and CDR2 from the germline V gene are LNHNV and YYDKDF (reference sequence). The CDR3 consists of 15 residues. As DNA, the CDR3 is TGTGCCACCAGCAGAGTAACAGGGACTGGAAACACCATATATTTT. Protein sequence: CATSRVTGTGNTIYF.

The chain joins TRBV5-4 to TRBJ2-1; D is ambiguous. Trimming removed 1 base at V and 7 bases at J, with 9 bases between. The germline V gene encodes CDR1 SGHNT and CDR2 YYREEE (reference sequence). The CDR3 extends over 13 amino acids. In DNA form, the CDR3 reads TGTGCCAGCAGCTTGTCCAACCAGAATGAGCAGTTCTTC. It codes for CASSLSNQNEQFF.

This sequence joins TRBV27 and TRBJ1-2; 10 nucleotides align to TRBD1. The germline gives CDR1 MNHEY, CDR2 SMNVEV (reference sequence). The CDR3 is made up of 14 amino acids. J lost 5 bases, V lost 8 bases, and 8 bases had no gene match. CDR3 nucleotides: TGTGCCAGCGGGACGACAGGGGGCTTTTATGGCTACACCTTC. It specifies CASGTTGGFYGYTF.